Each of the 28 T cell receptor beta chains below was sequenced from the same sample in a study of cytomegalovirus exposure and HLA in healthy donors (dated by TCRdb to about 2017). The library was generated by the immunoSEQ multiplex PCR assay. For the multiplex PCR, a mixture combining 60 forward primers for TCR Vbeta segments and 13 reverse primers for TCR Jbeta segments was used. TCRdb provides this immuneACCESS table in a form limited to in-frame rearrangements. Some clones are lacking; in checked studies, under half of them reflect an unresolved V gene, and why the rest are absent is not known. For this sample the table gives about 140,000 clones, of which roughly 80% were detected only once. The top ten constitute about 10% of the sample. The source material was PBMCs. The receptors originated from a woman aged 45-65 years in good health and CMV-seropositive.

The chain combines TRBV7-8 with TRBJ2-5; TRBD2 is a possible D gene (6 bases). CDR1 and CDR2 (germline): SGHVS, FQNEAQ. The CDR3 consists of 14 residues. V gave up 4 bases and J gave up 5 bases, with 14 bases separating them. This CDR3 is CASSSRDWDETQYF. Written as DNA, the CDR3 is TGTGCCAGCAGCTCGAGGGACTGGGACGAGACCCAGTACTTC.

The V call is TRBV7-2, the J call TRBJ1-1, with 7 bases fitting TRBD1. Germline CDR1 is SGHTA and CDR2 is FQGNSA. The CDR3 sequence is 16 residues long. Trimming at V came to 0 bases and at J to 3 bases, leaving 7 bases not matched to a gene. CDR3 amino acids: CASSLALGGADTEAFF. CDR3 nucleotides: TGTGCCAGCAGCTTAGCGCTAGGGGGCGCGGACACTGAAGCTTTCTTT.

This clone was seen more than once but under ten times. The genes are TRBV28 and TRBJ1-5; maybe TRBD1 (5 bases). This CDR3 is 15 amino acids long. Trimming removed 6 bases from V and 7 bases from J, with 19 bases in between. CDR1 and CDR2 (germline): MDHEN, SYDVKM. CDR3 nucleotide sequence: TGTGCCAGCAGGCCCCTTGGGGGGTCGCAGCAGCCCCAGCATTTT. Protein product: CASRPLGGSQQPQHF.

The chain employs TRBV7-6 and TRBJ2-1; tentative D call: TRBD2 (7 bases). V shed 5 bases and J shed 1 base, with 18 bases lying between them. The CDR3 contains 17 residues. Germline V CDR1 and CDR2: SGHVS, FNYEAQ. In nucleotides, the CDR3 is TGTGCCAGCAGCGGGGGCGGGGGCGCGGGATCCTACAATGAGCAGTTCTTC. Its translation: CASSGGGGAGSYNEQFF. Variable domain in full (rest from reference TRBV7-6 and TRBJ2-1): GAGVSQSPRYKVTKRGQDVALRCDPISGHVSLYWYRQALGQGPEFLTYFNYEAQQDKSGLPNDRFSAERPEGSISTLTIQRTEQRDSAMYRCASSGGGGAGSYNEQFFGPGTRLTVL.

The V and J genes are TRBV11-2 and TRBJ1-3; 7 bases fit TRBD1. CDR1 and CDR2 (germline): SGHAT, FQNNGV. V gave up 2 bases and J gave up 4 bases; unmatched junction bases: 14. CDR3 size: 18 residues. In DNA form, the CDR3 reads TGTGCCAGCAGCTTACTTCCGAGACAGGGTGTACACGGAAACACCATATATTTT. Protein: CASSLLPRQGVHGNTIYF.

In nucleotides, the CDR3 is TGTGCCAGCAGCGTACGGGGAACTCGACAGCCCCAGCATTTT. Translation gives CASSVRGTRQPQHF. This chain connects TRBV9 to TRBJ1-5; D uncertain. Trimming cost V 1 base and J 7 bases, with 12 bases left between them. CDR3 length: 14 residues. Germline V gene data show CDR1 as SGDLS and CDR2 as YYNGEE.

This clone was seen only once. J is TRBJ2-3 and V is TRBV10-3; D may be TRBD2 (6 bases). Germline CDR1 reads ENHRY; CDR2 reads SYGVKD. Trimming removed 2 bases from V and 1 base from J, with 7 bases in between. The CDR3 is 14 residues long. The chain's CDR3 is CAISEGEGTDTQYF. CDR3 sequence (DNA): TGTGCCATCAGTGAGGGGGAGGGCACAGATACGCAGTATTTT.

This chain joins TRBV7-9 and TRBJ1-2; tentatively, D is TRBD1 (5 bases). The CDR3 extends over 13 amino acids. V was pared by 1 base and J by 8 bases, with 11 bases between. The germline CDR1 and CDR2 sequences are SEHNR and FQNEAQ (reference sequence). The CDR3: CASSLGREDGYTF. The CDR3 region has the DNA TGTGCCAGCAGCTTAGGCAGGGAAGACGGCTACACCTTC.

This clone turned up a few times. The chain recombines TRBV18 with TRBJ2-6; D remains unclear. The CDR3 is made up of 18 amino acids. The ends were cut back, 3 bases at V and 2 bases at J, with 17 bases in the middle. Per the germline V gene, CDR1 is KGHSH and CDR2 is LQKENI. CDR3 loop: CASSPIGYSEAGANVLTF. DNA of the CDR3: TGTGCCAGCTCACCGATCGGTTACAGTGAAGCTGGGGCCAACGTCCTGACTTTC. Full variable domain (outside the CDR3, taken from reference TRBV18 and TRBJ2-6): NAGVMQNPRHLVRRRGQEARLRCSPMKGHSHVYWYRQLPEEGLKFMVYLQKENIIDESGMPKERFSAEFPKEGPSILRIQQVVRGDSAAYFCASSPIGYSEAGANVLTFGAGSRLTVL.

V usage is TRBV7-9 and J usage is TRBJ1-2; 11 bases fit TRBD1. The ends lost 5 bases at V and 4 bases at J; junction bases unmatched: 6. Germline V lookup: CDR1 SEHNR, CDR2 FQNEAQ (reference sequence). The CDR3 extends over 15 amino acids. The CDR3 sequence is CASSPAGQGAYGYTF. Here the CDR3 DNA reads TGTGCCAGCAGCCCCGCCGGACAGGGGGCCTATGGCTACACCTTC.

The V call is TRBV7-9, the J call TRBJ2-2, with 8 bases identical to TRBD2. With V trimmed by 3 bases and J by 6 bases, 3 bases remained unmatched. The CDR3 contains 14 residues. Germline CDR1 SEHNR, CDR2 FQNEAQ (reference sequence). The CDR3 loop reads CASSFAGGPGELFF. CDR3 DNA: TGTGCCAGCAGCTTCGCGGGGGGTCCCGGGGAGCTGTTTTTT.

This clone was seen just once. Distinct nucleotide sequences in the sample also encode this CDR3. The CDR3 DNA is TGTGCCAGCAGTTTACAGGGGAGCAATCAGCCCCAGCATTTT. This encodes CASSLQGSNQPQHF. The chain combines TRBV27 with TRBJ1-5; D possibly corresponds to TRBD1 (6 bases). Germline CDR1 MNHEY, CDR2 SMNVEV (reference sequence). V dropped 2 bases and J dropped 1 base, with 6 bases sitting between them. This CDR3 spans 14 amino acids.

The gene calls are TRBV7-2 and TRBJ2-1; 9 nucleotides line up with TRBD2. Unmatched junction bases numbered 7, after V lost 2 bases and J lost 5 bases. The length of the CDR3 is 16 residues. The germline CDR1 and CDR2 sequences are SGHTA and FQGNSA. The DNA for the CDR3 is TGTGCCAGCAGCTTAACGAGCGCGGGGGGGAACAATGAGCAGTTCTTC. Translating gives CASSLTSAGGNNEQFF.

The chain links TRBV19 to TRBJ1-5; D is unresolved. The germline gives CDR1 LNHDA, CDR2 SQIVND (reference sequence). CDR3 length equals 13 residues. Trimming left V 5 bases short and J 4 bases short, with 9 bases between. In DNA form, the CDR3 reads TGTGCCAGTAGTTCACGGGTGAATCAGCCCCAGCATTTT. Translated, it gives CASSSRVNQPQHF. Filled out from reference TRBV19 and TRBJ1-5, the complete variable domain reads DGGITQSPKYLFRKEGQNVTLSCEQNLNHDAMYWYRQDPGQGLRLIYYSQIVNDFQKGDIAEGYSVSREKKESFPLTVTSAQKNPTAFYLCASSSRVNQPQHFGDGTRLSIL.

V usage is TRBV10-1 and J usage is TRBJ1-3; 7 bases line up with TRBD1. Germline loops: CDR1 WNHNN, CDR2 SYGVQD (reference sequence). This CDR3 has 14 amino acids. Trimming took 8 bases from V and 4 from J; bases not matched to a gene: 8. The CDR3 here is CASADRAPGNTIYF. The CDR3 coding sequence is TGCGCCAGCGCCGACAGGGCACCCGGAAACACCATATATTTT.

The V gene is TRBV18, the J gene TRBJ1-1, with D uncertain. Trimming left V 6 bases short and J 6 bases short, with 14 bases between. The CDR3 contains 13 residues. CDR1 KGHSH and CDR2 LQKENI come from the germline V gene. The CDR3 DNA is TGTGCCAGCTCCCCCGTCCATGCAGCTGAAGCTTTCTTT. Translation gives CASSPVHAAEAFF.

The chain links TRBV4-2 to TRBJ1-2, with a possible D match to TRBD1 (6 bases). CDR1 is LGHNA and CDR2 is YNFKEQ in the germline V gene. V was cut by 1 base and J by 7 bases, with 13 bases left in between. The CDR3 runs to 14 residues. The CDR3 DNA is TGTGCCAGCAGCCAAGTACAGGGATTAGGTGGCTACACCTTC. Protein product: CASSQVQGLGGYTF.

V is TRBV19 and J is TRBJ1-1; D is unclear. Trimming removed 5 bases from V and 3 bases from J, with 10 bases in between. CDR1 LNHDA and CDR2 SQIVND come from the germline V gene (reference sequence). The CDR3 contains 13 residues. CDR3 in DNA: TGTGCCAGTAGTTCCACGGCGGACACTGAAGCTTTCTTT. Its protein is CASSSTADTEAFF.

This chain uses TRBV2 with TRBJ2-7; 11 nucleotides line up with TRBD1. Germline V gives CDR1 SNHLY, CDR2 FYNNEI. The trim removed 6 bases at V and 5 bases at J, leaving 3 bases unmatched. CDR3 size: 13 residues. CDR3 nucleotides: TGTGCCAGCAGGGGACAGGGGGGCGACGAGCAGTACTTC. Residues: CASRGQGGDEQYF. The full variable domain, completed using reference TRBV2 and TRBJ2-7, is EPEVTQTPSHQVTQMGQEVILRCVPISNHLYFYWYRQILGQKVEFLVSFYNNEISEKSEIFDDQFSVERPDGSNFTLKIRSTKLEDSAMYFCASRGQGGDEQYFGPGTRLTVT.

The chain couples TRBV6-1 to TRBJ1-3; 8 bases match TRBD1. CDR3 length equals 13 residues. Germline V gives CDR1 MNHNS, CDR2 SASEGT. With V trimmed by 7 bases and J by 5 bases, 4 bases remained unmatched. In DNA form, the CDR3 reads TGTGCCAGCAAAGGGACAGGTAGAAACACCATATATTTT. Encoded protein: CASKGTGRNTIYF.

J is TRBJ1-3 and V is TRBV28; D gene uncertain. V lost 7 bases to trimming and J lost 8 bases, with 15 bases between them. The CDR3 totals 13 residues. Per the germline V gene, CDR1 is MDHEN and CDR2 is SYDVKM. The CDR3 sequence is CASKNYFMDTIYF. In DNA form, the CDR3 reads TGTGCCAGCAAAAACTACTTTATGGACACCATATATTTT.

The CDR3 nucleotides read TGTGCCAGCAGCTTGGGGGGGCGCGAGCAGTACTTC. Translated, it gives CASSLGGREQYF. The rearrangement uses TRBV5-6 and TRBJ2-7, with a weak D call TRBD1 (6 bases). Trimming took 0 bases from V and 6 from J, leaving 7 bases between them. The CDR3 consists of 12 residues. Germline assignment: CDR1 SGHDT and CDR2 YYEEEE.

The CDR3 here is CASSQEPGLAHEQYF. The CDR3 nucleotides read TGCGCCAGCAGCCAAGAACCGGGACTAGCTCATGAGCAGTACTTC. This sequence joins TRBV4-1 and TRBJ2-7, with 9 bases aligning to TRBD2. The CDR3 runs to 15 residues. Germline V gene lookup returns CDR1 MGHRA and CDR2 YSYEKL. With 0 bases clipped from V and 7 bases from J, the junction kept 7 bases outside the gene matches.

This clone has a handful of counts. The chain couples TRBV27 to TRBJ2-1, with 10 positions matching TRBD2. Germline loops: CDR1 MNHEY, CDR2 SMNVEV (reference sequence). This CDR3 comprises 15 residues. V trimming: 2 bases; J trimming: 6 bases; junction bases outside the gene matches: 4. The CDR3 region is CASSLTSGASNEQFF. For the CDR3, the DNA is TGTGCCAGCAGTTTAACTAGCGGGGCCTCCAATGAGCAGTTCTTC.

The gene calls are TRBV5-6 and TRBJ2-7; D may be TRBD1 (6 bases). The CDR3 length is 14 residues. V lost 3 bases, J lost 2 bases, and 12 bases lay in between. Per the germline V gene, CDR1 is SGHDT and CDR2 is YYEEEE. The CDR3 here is CASSWQGPAYEQYF. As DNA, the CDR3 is TGTGCCAGCAGCTGGCAGGGGCCTGCCTACGAGCAGTACTTC.

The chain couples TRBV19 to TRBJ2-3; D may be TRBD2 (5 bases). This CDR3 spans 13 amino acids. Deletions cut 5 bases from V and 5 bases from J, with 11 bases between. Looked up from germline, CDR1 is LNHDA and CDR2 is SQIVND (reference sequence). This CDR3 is CASSPNREDTQYF. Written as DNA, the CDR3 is TGTGCCAGTAGTCCTAACCGGGAAGATACGCAGTATTTT. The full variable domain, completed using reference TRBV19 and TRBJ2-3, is DGGITQSPKYLFRKEGQNVTLSCEQNLNHDAMYWYRQDPGQGLRLIYYSQIVNDFQKGDIAEGYSVSREKKESFPLTVTSAQKNPTAFYLCASSPNREDTQYFGPGTRLTVL.

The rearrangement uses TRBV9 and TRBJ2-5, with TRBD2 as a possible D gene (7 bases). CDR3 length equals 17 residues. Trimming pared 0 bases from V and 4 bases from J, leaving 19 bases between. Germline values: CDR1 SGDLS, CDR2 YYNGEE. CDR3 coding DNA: TGTGCCAGCAGCGTAGGGCCGTGGGGGGGGGCTGGAGAGACCCAGTACTTC. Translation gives CASSVGPWGGAGETQYF.

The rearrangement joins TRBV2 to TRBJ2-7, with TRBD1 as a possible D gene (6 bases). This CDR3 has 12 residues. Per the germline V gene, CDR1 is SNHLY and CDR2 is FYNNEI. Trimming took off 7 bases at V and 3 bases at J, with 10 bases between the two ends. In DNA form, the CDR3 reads TGTGCCAGCACCACGGACAGCTACGAGCAGTACTTC. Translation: CASTTDSYEQYF.